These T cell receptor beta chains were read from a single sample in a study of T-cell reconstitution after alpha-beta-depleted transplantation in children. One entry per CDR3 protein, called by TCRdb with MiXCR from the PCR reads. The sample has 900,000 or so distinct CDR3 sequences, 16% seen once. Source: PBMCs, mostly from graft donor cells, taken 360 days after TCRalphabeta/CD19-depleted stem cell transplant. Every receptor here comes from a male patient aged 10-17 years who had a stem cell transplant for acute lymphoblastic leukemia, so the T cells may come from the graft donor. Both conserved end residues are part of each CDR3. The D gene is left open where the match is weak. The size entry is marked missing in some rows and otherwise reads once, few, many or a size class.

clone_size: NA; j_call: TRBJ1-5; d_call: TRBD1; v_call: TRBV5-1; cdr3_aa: CASSPNPEGQGAQHF; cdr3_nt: TGCGCCAGCAGCCCCAACCCAGAAGGACAGGGGGCCCAGCATTTT
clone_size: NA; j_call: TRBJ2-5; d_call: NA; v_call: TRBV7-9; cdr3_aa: CASSKFTQETQYF; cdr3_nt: TGTGCCAGCAGTAAATTCACGCAAGAGACCCAGTACTTC
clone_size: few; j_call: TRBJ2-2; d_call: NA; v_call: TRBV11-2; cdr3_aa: CASSLSLLGGGNTGELFF; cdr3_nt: TGTGCCAGCAGCCTTAGTCTTCTTGGGGGAGGGAACACCGGGGAGCTGTTTTTT
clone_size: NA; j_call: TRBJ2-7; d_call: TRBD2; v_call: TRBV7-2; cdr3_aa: CASSLLLAGVIEQYF; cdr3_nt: TGTGCCAGCAGCTTATTACTAGCGGGAGTTATCGAGCAGTACTTC
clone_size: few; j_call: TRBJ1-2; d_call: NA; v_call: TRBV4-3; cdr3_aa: CASSHLSPGNYGYTF; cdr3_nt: TGCGCCAGCAGCCATCTCTCTCCGGGGAACTATGGCTACACCTTC
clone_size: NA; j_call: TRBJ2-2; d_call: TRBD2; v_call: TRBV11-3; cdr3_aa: CASSLPGGFAGELFF; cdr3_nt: TGTGCCAGCAGCTTACCGGGAGGTTTTGCCGGGGAGCTGTTTTTT
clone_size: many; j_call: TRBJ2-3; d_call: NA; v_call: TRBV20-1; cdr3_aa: CSARDLRAYHNTDTQYF; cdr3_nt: TGCAGTGCTAGAGATTTAAGGGCCTATCATAACACAGATACGCAGTATTTT
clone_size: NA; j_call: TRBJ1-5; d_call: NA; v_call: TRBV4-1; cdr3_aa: CASSQALQTNQPQHF; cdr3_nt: TGCGCCAGCAGCCAAGCTTTACAGACTAATCAGCCCCAGCATTTT
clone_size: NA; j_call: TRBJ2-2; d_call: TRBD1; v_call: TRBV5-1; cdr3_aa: CASSSLTGDTGELFF; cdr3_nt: TGCGCCAGCAGCAGCTTGACAGGGGACACCGGGGAGCTGTTTTTT
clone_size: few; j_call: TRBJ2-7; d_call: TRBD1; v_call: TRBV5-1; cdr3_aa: CASSSDRQGPSDEQYF; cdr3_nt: TGCGCCAGCAGCTCGGACCGACAGGGGCCCTCTGACGAGCAGTACTTC
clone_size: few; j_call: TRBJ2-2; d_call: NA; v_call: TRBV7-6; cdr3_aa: CASSLARGDGELFF; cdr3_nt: TGTGCCAGCAGCTTAGCGAGGGGGGACGGGGAGCTGTTTTTT
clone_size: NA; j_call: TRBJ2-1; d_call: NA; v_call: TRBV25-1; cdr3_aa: CASSDRTRGAYNEQFF; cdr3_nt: TGTGCCAGCAGTGATCGGACCAGGGGAGCCTACAATGAGCAGTTCTTC
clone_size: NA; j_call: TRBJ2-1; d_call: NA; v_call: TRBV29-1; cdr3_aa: CSVGRINEQFF; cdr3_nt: TGCAGCGTTGGACGAATAAATGAGCAGTTCTTC
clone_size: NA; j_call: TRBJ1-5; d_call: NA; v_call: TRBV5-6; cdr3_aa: CASSSTLWNQPQHF; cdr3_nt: TGTGCCAGCAGCTCGACGCTCTGGAATCAGCCCCAGCATTTT
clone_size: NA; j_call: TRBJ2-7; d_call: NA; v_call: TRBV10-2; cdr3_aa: CASSGLALPYEQYF; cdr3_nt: TGCGCCAGCAGTGGCCTAGCGCTCCCCTACGAGCAGTACTTC
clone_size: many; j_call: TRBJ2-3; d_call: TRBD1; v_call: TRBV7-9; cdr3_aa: CASSLGQGGTDTQYF; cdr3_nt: TGTGCCAGCAGCCTGGGACAGGGCGGCACAGATACGCAGTATTTT
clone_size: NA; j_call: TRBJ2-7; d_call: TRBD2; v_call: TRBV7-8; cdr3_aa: CASSLDGSGKTYEQYF; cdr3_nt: TGTGCCAGCAGCTTAGATGGTAGCGGGAAAACCTACGAGCAGTACTTC